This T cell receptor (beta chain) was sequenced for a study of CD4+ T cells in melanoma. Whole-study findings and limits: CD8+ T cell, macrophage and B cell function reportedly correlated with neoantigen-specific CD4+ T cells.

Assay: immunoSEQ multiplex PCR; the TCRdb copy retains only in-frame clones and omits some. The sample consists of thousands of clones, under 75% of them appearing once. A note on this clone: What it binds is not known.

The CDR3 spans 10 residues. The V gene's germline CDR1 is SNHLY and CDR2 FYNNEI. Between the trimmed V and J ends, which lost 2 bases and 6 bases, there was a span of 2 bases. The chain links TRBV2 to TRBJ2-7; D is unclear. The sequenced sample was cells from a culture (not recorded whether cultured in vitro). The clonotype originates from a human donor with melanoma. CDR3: CASSEFEQYF. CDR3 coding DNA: TGTGCCAGCAGTGAATTCGAGCAGTACTTC.